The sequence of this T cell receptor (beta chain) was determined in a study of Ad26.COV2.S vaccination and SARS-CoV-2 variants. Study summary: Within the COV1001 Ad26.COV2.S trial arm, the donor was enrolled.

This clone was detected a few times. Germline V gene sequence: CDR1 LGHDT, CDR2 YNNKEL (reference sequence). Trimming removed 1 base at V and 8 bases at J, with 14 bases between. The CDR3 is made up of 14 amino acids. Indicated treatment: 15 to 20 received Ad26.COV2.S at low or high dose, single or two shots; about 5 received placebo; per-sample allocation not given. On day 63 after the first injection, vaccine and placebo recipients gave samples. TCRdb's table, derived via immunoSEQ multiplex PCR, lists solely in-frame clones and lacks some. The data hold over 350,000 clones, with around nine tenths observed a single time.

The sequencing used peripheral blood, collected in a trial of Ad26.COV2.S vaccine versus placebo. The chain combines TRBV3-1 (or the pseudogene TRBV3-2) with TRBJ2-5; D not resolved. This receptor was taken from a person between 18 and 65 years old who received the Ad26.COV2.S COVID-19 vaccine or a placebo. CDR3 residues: CASSQATHYATQYF. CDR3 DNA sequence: TGTGCCAGCAGCCAAGCCACCCATTACGCCACCCAGTACTTC.